These T cell receptor beta chains were read from a single sample in a study of blood T cell repertoires in COVID-19. Libraries were prepared by immunoSEQ multiplex PCR; TCRdb keeps only in-frame clonotypes and omits some of them. The sample has around 63,000 clones; 88% are singletons. Sequencing was done on a sample of peripheral blood. The receptors come from a woman aged 60-70 years with acute or convalescent COVID-19. Both conserved end residues are part of each CDR3. A D gene is named only where the DNA matches it firmly.

TRBJ2-3	-	TRBV5-1	CASSSGATGTHTDTQYF	TGCGCCAGCAGCTCCGGGGCAACAGGGACCCACACAGATACGCAGTATTTT
TRBJ2-3	-	TRBV5-4	CASSPGFTDTQYF	TGTGCCAGCAGCCCGGGGTTCACAGATACGCAGTATTTT
TRBJ1-4	-	TRBV3-1/TRBV3-2	CASSQVKMSPGGEKLFF	TGTGCCAGCAGCCAGGTCAAGATGAGTCCCGGGGGTGAAAAACTGTTTTTT
TRBJ2-5	-	TRBV9	CASSPYLQGETQYF	TGTGCCAGCAGCCCTTATCTGCAGGGGGAGACCCAGTACTTC
TRBJ1-1	-	TRBV2	CASMGDGTEAFF	TGTGCCAGCATGGGAGACGGCACTGAAGCTTTCTTT
TRBJ2-5	-	TRBV15	CATSRDQGPQETQYF	TGTGCCACCAGCAGAGATCAGGGCCCGCAAGAGACCCAGTACTTC
TRBJ1-5	-	TRBV20-1	CSARRQPQHF	TGCAGTGCTAGGCGGCAGCCCCAGCATTTT
TRBJ2-5	TRBD1	TRBV19	CASSIDRDGETQYF	TGTGCCAGTAGTATTGACAGGGACGGAGAGACCCAGTACTTC
TRBJ1-1	-	TRBV18	CASSPSTGMNTEAFF	TGTGCCAGCTCACCAAGTACGGGGATGAACACTGAAGCTTTCTTT
TRBJ1-5	-	TRBV3-1/TRBV3-2	CASSPHGNQPQHF	TGTGCCAGCAGCCCTCACGGTAATCAGCCCCAGCATTTT
TRBJ1-6	TRBD1	TRBV30	CAWSFARDSYNSPLHF	TGTGCCTGGAGTTTTGCCCGGGACAGCTATAATTCACCCCTCCACTTT
TRBJ2-1	TRBD2	TRBV28	CASSSSSGLVNEQFF	TGTGCCAGCAGTTCCTCATCGGGACTAGTCAATGAGCAGTTCTTC
TRBJ2-5	-	TRBV12-3/TRBV12-4	CASRQDPQETQYF	TGTGCCAGCAGACAGGATCCCCAAGAGACCCAGTACTTC
TRBJ2-3	TRBD2	TRBV11-2	CASSPGGTRSDTQYF	TGTGCCAGCAGTCCCGGCGGGACTAGGTCGGATACGCAGTATTTT